The rows below give T cell receptor beta chains drawn from one sample of a study of blood T cell repertoires in COVID-19. Clones were read by immunoSEQ multiplex PCR, and TCRdb kept only the in-frame ones, dropping some. The data contain roughly 120,000 clones, roughly 90% of them seen just once; the ten biggest clones take up under 4.5%. The material sequenced was peripheral blood. The receptors come from a man in his fifties or sixties with active COVID-19. CDR3s include the opening cysteine and the closing phenylalanine or tryptophan. D genes are given only for firm matches. Expanded clones get a size class; other rows say once, few or many, or leave the size out.

j_call,v_call,d_call,cdr3_length,clone_size,cdr3_aa
TRBJ1-6,TRBV21-1,.,18,.,CASSKALRESSYNSPLHF
TRBJ1-3,TRBV9,TRBD1,15,.,CASSAAGGTGNTIYF
TRBJ1-2,TRBV15,.,14,.,CATSGRDWGFGYTF
TRBJ2-7,TRBV6-5,.,12,.,CASSSQGNEQYF
TRBJ1-6,TRBV6-5,TRBD1,15,few,CASSTTGYNNSPLHF
TRBJ2-2,TRBV19,.,15,.,CASSPQGMKSGELFF
TRBJ1-6,TRBV19,.,14,.,CASSQQVLRAPLHF
TRBJ1-6,TRBV23-1,.,15,.,CASSQTNCSPFTLHF
TRBJ2-1,TRBV5-4,.,14,.,CASSLGRPGNEQFF
TRBJ2-6,TRBV7-3,TRBD1,18,.,CASSSWTGGWSGANVLTF
TRBJ1-5,TRBV2,.,15,.,CASSGQTNRNQPQHF
TRBJ1-4,TRBV7-9,.,17,.,CASSFHLGQGWYEKLFF
TRBJ2-3,TRBV7-9,TRBD2,16,.,CASRWTSGGSTDTQYF
TRBJ2-1,TRBV2,TRBD2,16,.,CASSAALAGGRNEQFF
TRBJ1-5,TRBV7-8,.,16,.,CASSLARGISNQPQHF
TRBJ1-2,TRBV2,TRBD1,14,once,CASTLGTGTSSYTF
TRBJ2-3,TRBV11-3,.,17,.,CASSLAWPSEPTDTQYF
TRBJ2-7,TRBV5-1,.,15,few,CASSLFAQEGTEQYF
TRBJ1-1,TRBV5-1,.,13,.,CATSQGLNTEAFF
TRBJ1-1,TRBV6-5,.,14,once,CASSPPEGVSEAFF
TRBJ2-1,TRBV7-9,.,11,few,CASSFDNEQFF
TRBJ2-3,TRBV4-2,.,15,.,CASSQGESFTDTQYF
TRBJ2-1,TRBV7-2,TRBD1,13,few,CASSLTGLNEQFF
TRBJ1-2,TRBV28,TRBD1,13,.,CASSTGGVYGYTF
TRBJ1-4,TRBV12-3/TRBV12-4,.,12,.,CASTTHLEKLFF
TRBJ2-3,TRBV2,.,13,.,CASLLASTDTQYF